This TCR beta chain was sequenced for a study of T cells in Graves' hyperthyroidism and ophthalmopathy (dated by TCRdb to 2018 to 2020). Looking at the study overall: Peripheral blood samples were taken at the time of initial diagnosis, prior to any treatment. In more than 5 Graves' hyperthyroidism patients, the study also compared T-cell repertoires from thyroid tissue with T-cell repertoires from blood. Whether ophthalmopathy could be predicted prospectively was tested in an independent validation cohort made up of roughly 20 hyperthyroidism patients plus 17 patients who later progressed to ophthalmopathy. The 75 to 100 discovery patients were divided at random into training and test sets in a 7:3 ratio. To identify distinguishing TCR V-J signatures, a discovery cohort of 90 to 100 patients was used, comprising fewer than 45 with Graves' ophthalmopathy and some 60 with stable Graves' hyperthyroidism. Following sampling, methimazole starting at 30 mg daily was given to hyperthyroidism patients, and high-dose intravenous methylprednisolone was given to ophthalmopathy patients. The paper reports TCR Vbeta CDR3 sequencing of approximately 140 peripheral blood samples: under 45 ophthalmopathy, roughly 74 hyperthyroidism and around 17 progressor patients. Study-level results and caveats: During validation, the model predicted progression to ophthalmopathy a median of around six months ahead of onset, with roughly 65% sensitivity and roughly 72% specificity. Most expanded thyroid clonotypes (frequency above 0.001) were also detected in blood, suggesting blood repertoires may reflect thyroid immune responses. Ophthalmopathy was separated from stable hyperthyroidism by a 13 V-J signature model, with approximately 89% sensitivity and approximately 81% specificity obtained in cross-validation and 80%/75% obtained in testing. Sample size was not statistically predetermined, and blinding of investigators to group allocation was not performed.

This clonotype was recorded many times. Which antigen it targets is not known. No much larger clonotype is one base removed from it; base qualities were not supplied. Germline trimming: 2 bases from V, 3 bases from J; junction bases outside gene matches: 8. The CDR3 numbers 15 residues from cysteine through phenylalanine. The kept DNA is CDR3 alone, 45 bases in frame from the first base. Looking up the germline V gene (reference sequence) yields CDR1 DFQATT and CDR2 SNEGSKA. The TCR beta CDR3 regions were amplified from the RNA transcripts. A first-round RT-PCR of the TCR CDR3 used the HTBI primer set with the Qiagen OneStep RT-PCR kit. The libraries were constructed in a second round of multiplex PCR and then size-selected and purified. Libraries were sequenced paired-end with 100 bp reads on an Illumina HiSeq2000. For the original study's pipeline: Raw data were processed with SOAPnuke, discarding reads with adapters, uncalled bases, mean Phred below 15, or no exact constant-primer or identifier match. COPE v1.2.5 was used to merge the high-quality paired reads, and each unique nucleotide sequence was defined as a clonotype. MiTCR v1.1 was used to align the clonotypes against IMGT TRBV, TRBD and TRBJ reference segments. Only V-J combinations with frequency above 0.0001, covering 99% to 99.2% of repertoires, were analysed. The TCS score was defined as the ratio of F50 (clonal expansion) to E x V (chaos), calculated using BLOSUM62-based TCRdist between CDR3 peptides within each V-J. Welch's t-statistics and random forest reduced roughly 500 V-J features to roughly 13, which were used in a naive Bayes classifier (R e1071). Using fastp at Q25 and MiXCR, TCRdb reprocessed the public reads and kept productive beta chains. One record per CDR3 amino acid sequence lists the most common genes and DNA. The V and J calls follow TCRdb's processing rather than the paper's. Present in this sample are 250,000 to 300,000 distinct CDR3 sequences, around 19% of which were seen just once. Jointly, the top ten make up about 40% of the sample.

Ophthalmopathy patients had moderately to severely active disease, with a Clinical Activity Score of 3 or more, a NOSPECS grade of 4 or more, and a disease duration of less than 3 months. Any patient with an uncontrolled infection, another autoimmune disease, pregnancy or lactation was excluded. Diagnoses relied on clinical symptoms, serum thyroxine and TRAb, thyroid ultrasound and orbital computed tomography. PBMCs were separated from under 11 ml of fresh peripheral blood using Ficoll-Paque density gradient centrifugation. Total RNA was extracted with Trizol reagent, and quality was checked on an Agilent 2100 Bioanalyzer.

The sequence is built from TRBV20-1 and TRBJ1-1; the junction holds 8 bases that match TRBD1. Sequencing used blood. This sequence was found in a man between 45 and 60 years old with Graves' ophthalmopathy. The CDR3 protein is CSARQGQGSDTEAFF. In nucleotides, the sequence is TGCAGTGCTAGACAAGGACAGGGCAGTGACACTGAAGCTTTCTTT.